This T cell receptor beta chain was found in a study of cytomegalovirus exposure and HLA in healthy donors. This clone is medium-sized by share. Profiled with immunoSEQ multiplex PCR; TCRdb holds only in-frame clones, not every one. The table records 150,000 to 200,000 clones, approximately 89% of them present only once. The V gene end was trimmed by 3 bases and the J gene end by 6 bases; junction bases not matched to a gene: 6. Germline-derived CDR1 and CDR2 are MNHNS and SASEGT. This CDR3 contains 16 residues. Sequencing was done on a sample of PBMCs. The receptor was derived from a man younger than 30 in good health and CMV-seropositive. This sequence joins TRBV6-1 and TRBJ2-2, with 11 bases lining up with TRBD1. The CDR3 protein is CASSEPPGQGAGELFF. CDR3 DNA: TGTGCCAGCAGTGAGCCGCCGGGACAGGGGGCCGGGGAGCTGTTTTTT.